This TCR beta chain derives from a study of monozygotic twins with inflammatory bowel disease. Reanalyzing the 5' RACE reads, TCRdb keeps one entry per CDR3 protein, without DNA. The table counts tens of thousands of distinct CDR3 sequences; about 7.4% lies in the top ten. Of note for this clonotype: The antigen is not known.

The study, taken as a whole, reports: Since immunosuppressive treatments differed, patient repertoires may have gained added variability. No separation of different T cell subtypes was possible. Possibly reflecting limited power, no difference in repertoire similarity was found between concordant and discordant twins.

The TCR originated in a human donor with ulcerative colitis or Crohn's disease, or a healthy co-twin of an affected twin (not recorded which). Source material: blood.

The CDR3 reads CASSLERGAREQFF. The chain recombines TRBV5-1 with TRBJ2-1; without DNA, the TCRdb call of TRBD2 cannot be checked. The germline V gene has CDR1 SGHRS and CDR2 YFSETQ. The length of the CDR3 is 14 residues.